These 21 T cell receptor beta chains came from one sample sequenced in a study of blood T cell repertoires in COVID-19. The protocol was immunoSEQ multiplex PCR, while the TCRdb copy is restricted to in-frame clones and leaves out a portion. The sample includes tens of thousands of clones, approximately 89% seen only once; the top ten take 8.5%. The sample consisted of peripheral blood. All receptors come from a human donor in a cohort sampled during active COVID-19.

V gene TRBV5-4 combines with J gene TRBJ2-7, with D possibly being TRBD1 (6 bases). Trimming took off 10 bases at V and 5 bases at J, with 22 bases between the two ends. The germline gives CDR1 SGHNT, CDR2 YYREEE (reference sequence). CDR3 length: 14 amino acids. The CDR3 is CAGAWGQGSDEQYF. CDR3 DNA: TGTGCCGGGGCCTGGGGGCAGGGTTCGGACGAGCAGTACTTC.

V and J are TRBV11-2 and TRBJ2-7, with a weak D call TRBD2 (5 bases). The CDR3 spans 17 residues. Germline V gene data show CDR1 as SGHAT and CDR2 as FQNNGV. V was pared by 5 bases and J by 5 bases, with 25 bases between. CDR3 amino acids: CASSPNRGIRAGHEQYF. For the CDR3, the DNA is TGTGCCAGCAGCCCTAATCGGGGAATAAGGGCTGGCCACGAGCAGTACTTC.

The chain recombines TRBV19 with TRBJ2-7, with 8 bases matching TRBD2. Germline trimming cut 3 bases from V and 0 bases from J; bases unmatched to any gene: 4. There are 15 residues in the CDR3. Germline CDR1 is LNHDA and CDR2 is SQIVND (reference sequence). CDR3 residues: CASSMSGGGSYEQYF. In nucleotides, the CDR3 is TGTGCCAGTAGTATGAGCGGGGGTGGCTCCTACGAGCAGTACTTC.

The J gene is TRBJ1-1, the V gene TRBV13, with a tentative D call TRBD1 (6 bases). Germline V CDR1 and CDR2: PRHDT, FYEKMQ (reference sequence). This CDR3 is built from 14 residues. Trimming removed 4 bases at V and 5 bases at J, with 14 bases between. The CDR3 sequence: CASSSGQIRTEAFF. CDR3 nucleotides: TGTGCCAGCAGCTCCGGACAGATAAGGACTGAAGCTTTCTTT.

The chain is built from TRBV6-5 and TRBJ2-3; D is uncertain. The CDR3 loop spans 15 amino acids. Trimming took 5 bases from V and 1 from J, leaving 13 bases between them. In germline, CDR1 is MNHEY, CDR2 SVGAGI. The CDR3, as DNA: TGTGCCAGCAGTAACAGCCGCCCCGGCACAGATACGCAGTATTTT. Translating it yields CASSNSRPGTDTQYF.

CDR3: CASSYGGSNEQYF. The CDR3 nucleotides are TGTGCCAGCAGTTACGGGGGGAGTAACGAGCAGTACTTC. The V gene is TRBV6-2 or TRBV6-3, the J gene TRBJ2-7; D may be TRBD2 (6 bases). The CDR3 extends over 13 amino acids. Trimming shortened V by 2 bases and J by 5 bases, and 10 bases separated the two germline ends. The germline gives CDR1 MNHEY, CDR2 SVGEGT.

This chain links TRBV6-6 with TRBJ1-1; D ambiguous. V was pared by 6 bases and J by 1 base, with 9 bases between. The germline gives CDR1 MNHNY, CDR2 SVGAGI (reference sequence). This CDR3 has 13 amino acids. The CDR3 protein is CASSLGGNTEAFF. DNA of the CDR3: TGTGCCAGCAGCCTTGGAGGGAACACTGAAGCTTTCTTT.

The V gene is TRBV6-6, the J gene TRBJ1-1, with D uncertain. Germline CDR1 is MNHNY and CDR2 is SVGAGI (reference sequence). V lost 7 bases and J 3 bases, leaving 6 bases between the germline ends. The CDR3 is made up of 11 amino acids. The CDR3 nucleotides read TGTGCCAGCACCTATGACACTGAAGCTTTCTTT. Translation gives CASTYDTEAFF.

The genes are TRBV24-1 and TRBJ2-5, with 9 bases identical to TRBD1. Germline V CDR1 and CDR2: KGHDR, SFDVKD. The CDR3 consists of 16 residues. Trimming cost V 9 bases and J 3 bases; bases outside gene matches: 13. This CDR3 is CATEGSGTGIEETQYF. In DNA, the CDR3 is TGTGCCACCGAAGGATCCGGGACAGGGATTGAAGAGACCCAGTACTTC.

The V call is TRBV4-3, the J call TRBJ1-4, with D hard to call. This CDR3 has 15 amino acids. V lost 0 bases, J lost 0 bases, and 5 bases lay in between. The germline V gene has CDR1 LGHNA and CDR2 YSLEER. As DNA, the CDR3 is TGCGCCAGCAGCCAAGATCGCGCAACTAATGAAAAACTGTTTTTT. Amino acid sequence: CASSQDRATNEKLFF.

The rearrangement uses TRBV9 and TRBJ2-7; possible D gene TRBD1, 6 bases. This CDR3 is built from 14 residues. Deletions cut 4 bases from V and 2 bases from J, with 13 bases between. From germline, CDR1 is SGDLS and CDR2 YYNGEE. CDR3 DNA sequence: TGTGCCAGCAGCCCAGGACAGAGAACCTACGAGCAGTACTTC. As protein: CASSPGQRTYEQYF. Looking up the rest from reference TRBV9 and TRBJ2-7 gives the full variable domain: DSGVTQTPKHLITATGQRVTLRCSPRSGDLSVYWYQQSLDQGLQFLIQYYNGEERAKGNILERFSAQQFPDLHSELNLSSLELGDSALYFCASSPGQRTYEQYFGPGTRLTVT.

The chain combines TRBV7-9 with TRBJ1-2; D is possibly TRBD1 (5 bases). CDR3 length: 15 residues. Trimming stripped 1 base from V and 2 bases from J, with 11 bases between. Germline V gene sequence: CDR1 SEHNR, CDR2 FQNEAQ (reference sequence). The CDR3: CASSLGPGHNYGYTF. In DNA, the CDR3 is TGTGCCAGCAGCTTAGGTCCAGGGCACAACTATGGCTACACCTTC.

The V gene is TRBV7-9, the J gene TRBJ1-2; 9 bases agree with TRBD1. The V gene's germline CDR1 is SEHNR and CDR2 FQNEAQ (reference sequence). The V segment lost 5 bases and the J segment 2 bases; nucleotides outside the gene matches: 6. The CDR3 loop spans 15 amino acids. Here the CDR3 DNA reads TGTGCCAGCAGCAGCCCTGGGACAGGGAACTATGGCTACACCTTC. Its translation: CASSSPGTGNYGYTF.

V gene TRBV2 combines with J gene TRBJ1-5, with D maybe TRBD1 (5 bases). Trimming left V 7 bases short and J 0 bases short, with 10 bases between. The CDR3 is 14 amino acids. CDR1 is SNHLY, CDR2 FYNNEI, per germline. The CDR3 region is CASIGGDSNQPQHF. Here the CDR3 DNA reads TGTGCCAGCATTGGAGGGGATAGCAATCAGCCCCAGCATTTT.

CDR3 amino acids: CASSKADSGNEQFF. In DNA form, the CDR3 reads TGTGCCAGCAGCAAAGCCGATAGCGGCAATGAGCAGTTCTTC. The V gene is TRBV6-2 or TRBV6-3, the J gene TRBJ2-1; tentatively, D is TRBD2 (6 bases). Germline CDR1 and CDR2: MNHEY and SVGEGT. Trimming left V 6 bases short and J 6 bases short, with 15 bases between. The CDR3 covers 14 residues.

CDR3 bases: TGTGCCAGTAGTGATTCTGCGGGGGGGCTCTACGAGCAGTACTTC. Translating gives CASSDSAGGLYEQYF. V and J are TRBV19 and TRBJ2-7, with 9 bases aligning to TRBD2. The V and J ends lost 5 bases and 3 bases, in that order; junction bases with no gene match: 8. There are 15 residues in the CDR3. Germline CDR1 reads LNHDA; CDR2 reads SQIVND (reference sequence).

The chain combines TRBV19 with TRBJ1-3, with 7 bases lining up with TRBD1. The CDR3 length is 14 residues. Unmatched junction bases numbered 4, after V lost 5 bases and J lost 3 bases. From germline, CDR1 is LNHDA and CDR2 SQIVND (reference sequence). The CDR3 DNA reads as TGTGCCAGTAGTGAGGGGGCAGATGGAAACACCATATATTTT. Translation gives CASSEGADGNTIYF.

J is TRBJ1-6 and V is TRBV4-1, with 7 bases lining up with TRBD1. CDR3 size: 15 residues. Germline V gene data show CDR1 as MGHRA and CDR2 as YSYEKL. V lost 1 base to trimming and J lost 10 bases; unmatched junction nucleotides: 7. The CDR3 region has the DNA TGCGCCAGCAGCCAAGCTGACAGGGATGAATCACCCCTCCACTTT. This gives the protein CASSQADRDESPLHF.

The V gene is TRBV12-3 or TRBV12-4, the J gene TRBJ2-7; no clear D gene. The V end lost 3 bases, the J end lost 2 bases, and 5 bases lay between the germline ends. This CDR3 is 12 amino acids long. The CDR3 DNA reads TGTGCCAGCAGTTTCAGGACCTACGAGCAGTACTTC. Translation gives CASSFRTYEQYF.

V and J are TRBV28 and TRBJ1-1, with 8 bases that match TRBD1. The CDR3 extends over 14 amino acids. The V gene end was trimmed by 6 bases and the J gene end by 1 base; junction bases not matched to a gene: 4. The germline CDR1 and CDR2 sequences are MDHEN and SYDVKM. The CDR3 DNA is TGTGCCAGCAGGAGAGACAGGGGGAACACTGAAGCTTTCTTT. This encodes CASRRDRGNTEAFF.

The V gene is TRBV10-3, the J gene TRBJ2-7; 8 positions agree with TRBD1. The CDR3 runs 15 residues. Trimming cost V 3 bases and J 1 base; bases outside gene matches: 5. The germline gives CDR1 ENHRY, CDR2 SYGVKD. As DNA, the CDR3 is TGTGCCATCAGTGAACAGGGGGATGGATCCTACGAGCAGTACTTC. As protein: CAISEQGDGSYEQYF.